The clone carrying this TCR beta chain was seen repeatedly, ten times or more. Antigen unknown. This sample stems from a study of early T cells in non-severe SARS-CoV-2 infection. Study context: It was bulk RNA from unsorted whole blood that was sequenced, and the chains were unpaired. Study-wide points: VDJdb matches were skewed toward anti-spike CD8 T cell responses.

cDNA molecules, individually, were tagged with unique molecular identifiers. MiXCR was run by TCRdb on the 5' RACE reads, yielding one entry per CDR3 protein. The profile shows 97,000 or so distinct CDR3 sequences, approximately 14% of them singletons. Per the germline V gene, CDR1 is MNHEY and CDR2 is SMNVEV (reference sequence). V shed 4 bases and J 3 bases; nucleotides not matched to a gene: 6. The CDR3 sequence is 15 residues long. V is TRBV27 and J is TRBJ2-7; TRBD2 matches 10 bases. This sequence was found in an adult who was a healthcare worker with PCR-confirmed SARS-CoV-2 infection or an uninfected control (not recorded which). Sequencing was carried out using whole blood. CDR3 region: CASSSSAGGYYEQYF. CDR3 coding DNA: TGTGCCAGCAGTTCCTCAGCGGGAGGGTACTACGAGCAGTACTTC.